This is a list of T cell receptor beta chains from one sample in a study of shared clonotypes between healthy human individuals. The method was immunoSEQ multiplex PCR; TCRdb's version includes in-frame clones alone and lacks a portion of them. This repertoire shows about 480,000 clones, about three quarters found once; its top ten account for under 15%. Sequences were obtained from PBMCs. The receptors shown here come from a middle-aged woman in good health. Some clones in this sample may be carry-over from other donors' samples. Both conserved end residues are part of each CDR3. The D gene is left open where the match is weak. The size entry is marked missing in some rows and otherwise reads once, few, many or a size class.

TRBJ1-1 - TRBV27 - TGTGCCAGCAGCCAAGGGATGGGGTACACTGAAGCTTTCTTT CASSQGMGYTEAFF
TRBJ2-2 TRBD2 TRBV19 - TGTGCCAGTAGTATACCCGGACTAGCCGGGGAGCTGTTTTTT CASSIPGLAGELFF
TRBJ2-1 - TRBV2 - TGTGCCAGCAGTCGGTTCGTGTCCTACAATGAGCAGTTCTTC CASSRFVSYNEQFF
TRBJ1-4 - TRBV6-1 - TGTGCCAGCAGTCCGGGACGGTACGGTAATGAAAAACTGTTTTTT CASSPGRYGNEKLFF
TRBJ2-5 - TRBV15 - TGTGCCACCAGCAGAGCATGGCGGGACCAAGAGACCCAGTACTTC CATSRAWRDQETQYF
TRBJ2-1 - TRBV18 - TGTGCCAGCTCACCTCCGCTCGGGTTCAATGAGCAGTTCTTC CASSPPLGFNEQFF
TRBJ2-5 - TRBV7-9 - TGTGCCAGCAGCTCTAAGCACAGGGATAAGCGAGGAGAGACCCAGTACTTC CASSSKHRDKRGETQYF
TRBJ1-1 - TRBV5-1 once TGCGCCAGCAGCTTCGTGGCGTCGGGGAACACTGAAGCTTTCTTT CASSFVASGNTEAFF
TRBJ1-1 - TRBV18 few TGTGCCACCTCGGCCGAGGGACGGAACACTGAAGCTTTCTTT CATSAEGRNTEAFF
TRBJ2-1 TRBD2 TRBV10-3 - TGTGCCATCAGTGAGGGGGACTACTTATACAATGAGCAGTTCTTC CAISEGDYLYNEQFF
TRBJ1-2 - TRBV10-2 few TGCGCCAGCAGTGAGTCTTGGCAGGGAGGAAACTATGGCTACACCTTC CASSESWQGGNYGYTF
TRBJ2-7 - TRBV7-2 - TGTGCCAGCAGCTTAGACACCTACGAGCAGTACTTC CASSLDTYEQYF
TRBJ2-1 - TRBV5-1 - TGCGCCAGCGGCGAGGGTAGCTCCTACAATGAGCAGTTCTTC CASGEGSSYNEQFF
TRBJ2-3 TRBD1 TRBV11-2 - TGTGCCAGCAGCGCCGGGACAGGGGATGATACGCAGTATTTT CASSAGTGDDTQYF
TRBJ1-4 TRBD1 TRBV5-4 few TGTGCCAGCAGCGAGCCGGGACAGGGGAATGAAAAACTGTTTTTT CASSEPGQGNEKLFF
TRBJ2-7 - TRBV5-3 - TGTGCCAGAAGGGACGGTGGACCCTACGAGCAGTACTTC CARRDGGPYEQYF
TRBJ1-1 TRBD1 TRBV18 - TGTGCCAGCTCACCATCCGGCCAGGGGGGTACTGAAGCTTTCTTT CASSPSGQGGTEAFF
TRBJ2-3 TRBD2 TRBV10-3 - TGTGCCATCAGGCAGGCGGGAGTCGCAGATACGCAGTATTTT CAIRQAGVADTQYF
TRBJ1-2 TRBD1 TRBV5-6 - TGTGCCAGCAGCGGGACAGGGGCGATTAACTATGGCTACACCTTC CASSGTGAINYGYTF
TRBJ1-4 - TRBV28 - TGTGCCAGCACCCGACAGCGGGTCTCTGAAAAACTGTTTTTT CASTRQRVSEKLFF
TRBJ2-2 - TRBV6-6 - TGTGCCAGCAGCGGACCCGGGGAGCTGTTTTTT CASSGPGELFF
TRBJ1-2 - TRBV28 - TGTGCCAGCAGTTTAGGAGGGCAGGACTATGGCTACACCTTC CASSLGGQDYGYTF
TRBJ2-1 TRBD2 TRBV5-1 - TGCGCCAGCAGCTCGGGACTAGCGGGAAGGGTCTCCTACAATGAGCAGTTCTTC CASSSGLAGRVSYNEQFF
TRBJ1-2 TRBD1 TRBV7-2 - TGTGCCAGCAACTCTAACACCGGGACAGGGGGCGGCTACACCTTC CASNSNTGTGGGYTF
TRBJ2-3 TRBD2 TRBV7-8 - TGTGCCAGCAGCCCGACTAGCGGGGGCACAGATACGCAGTATTTT CASSPTSGGTDTQYF
TRBJ2-2 - TRBV11-2 - TGTGCCAGCAGCCCTCTAGCGACCACCGGGGAGCTGTTTTTT CASSPLATTGELFF
TRBJ2-7 TRBD2 TRBV28 - TGTGCCAGCAGGGGCTCCGGGGGAAAGGGACTAGCGGGAGTGTACGAGCAGTACTTC CASRGSGGKGLAGVYEQYF
TRBJ2-2 TRBD1 TRBV28 - TGTGCCAGCAGCCCAGCTCCGGGACAGGGGTTCACCGGGGAGCTGTTTTTT CASSPAPGQGFTGELFF
TRBJ2-7 TRBD1 TRBV19 - TGTGCCAGTAACCACAGGGGATCCTACGAGCAGTACTTC CASNHRGSYEQYF
TRBJ2-1 - TRBV7-9 - TGTGCCAGCAGCTTAGAGGGGGTGGCCTACAATGAGCAGTTCTTC CASSLEGVAYNEQFF
TRBJ1-3 - TRBV28 once TGTGCCAGCCGCGCCTCTGGAAACACCATATATTTT CASRASGNTIYF
TRBJ2-7 - TRBV7-9 - TGTGCCAGCAGCCCGGGGAGATCCTACGAGCAGTACTTC CASSPGRSYEQYF
TRBJ2-4 - TRBV18 - TGTGCCAGCTCACCAGAGGGGAATAGGGGCATTCAGTACTTC CASSPEGNRGIQYF
TRBJ2-7 - TRBV18 - TGTGCCAGCTCACCGTCGGGGACCCAATTATACGAGCAGTACTTC CASSPSGTQLYEQYF
TRBJ2-7 TRBD2 TRBV14 - TGTGCCAGCAGCCCACTGATAGCGGGAGTCCCCGAGCAGTACTTC CASSPLIAGVPEQYF
TRBJ1-2 TRBD1 TRBV28 few TGTGCCAGCCGAGGAGCCGGGACAGGACTTGGTGGCTACACCTTC CASRGAGTGLGGYTF
TRBJ1-1 - TRBV2 - TGTGCCAGCAGTGTTCAGGGGAACACTGAAGCTTTCTTT CASSVQGNTEAFF
TRBJ1-3 - TRBV6-1 - TGTGCCAGCAGTGTCGGGACACATCTTGGAAACACCATATATTTT CASSVGTHLGNTIYF
TRBJ1-1 TRBD1 TRBV18 once TGTGCCAGCTCACGTACAGGGGGCACCCGCACTGAAGCTTTCTTT CASSRTGGTRTEAFF
TRBJ2-1 - TRBV7-9 - TGTGCCAGCAGCTTACGGGGTAGTGAGCAGTTCTTC CASSLRGSEQFF
TRBJ1-1 - TRBV5-1 - TGCGCCAGCAGCTTAGGAACAATTTATGAAGCTTTCTTT CASSLGTIYEAFF
TRBJ1-1 TRBD1 TRBV2 - TGTGCCAGCAGGGGGGACAGCAACACTGAAGCTTTCTTT CASRGDSNTEAFF
TRBJ2-1 TRBD2 TRBV7-9 once TGTGCCAGCAGCTTAGGACTAGCGGGAGGGCCCTCCTACAATGAGCAGTTCTTC CASSLGLAGGPSYNEQFF
TRBJ1-1 - TRBV28 many TGTGCCAGCAGTTTACCAGCCTCTGAAGCTTTCTTT CASSLPASEAFF
TRBJ2-7 - TRBV6-5 - TGTGCCAGCAGAACAGGGACCTTCTCCTACGAGCAGTACTTC CASRTGTFSYEQYF
TRBJ2-2 TRBD2 TRBV7-7 - TGTGCCAGCAGTCAGACTAGCGGTGACACCGGGGAGCTGTTTTTT CASSQTSGDTGELFF
TRBJ2-7 - TRBV27 - TGTGCCAGCAGTTTATCGCCGGGCCCCCGGGGCGAGCAGTACTTC CASSLSPGPRGEQYF
TRBJ2-3 TRBD2 TRBV5-4 - TGTGCCAGCAGCATAGGGGCTAGCGGGAGAGAGGATACGCAGTATTTT CASSIGASGREDTQYF
TRBJ1-5 - TRBV7-9 - TGTGCCAGCAGCTTAGAATATAGCAATCAGCCCCAGCATTTT CASSLEYSNQPQHF
TRBJ1-6 - TRBV6-1 - TGTGCCAGCAGTGAAGCGACGACACTCGGATCACCCCTCCACTTT CASSEATTLGSPLHF
TRBJ2-5 TRBD2 TRBV18 - TGTGCCAGCTCACTTGGGGTCGGCGGGAGGATCCAAAAGACCCAGTACTTC CASSLGVGGRIQKTQYF
TRBJ2-1 - TRBV4-2 - TGTGCCAGCAGCCAAGGCCGCCGCACTGAGCAGTTCTTC CASSQGRRTEQFF
TRBJ2-1 TRBD2 TRBV5-8 - TGTGCCAGCAAAGCAACTAGCGGGAGGAACTCCTACAATGAGCAGTTCTTC CASKATSGRNSYNEQFF
TRBJ1-3 - TRBV30 - TGTGCCTGGAGCGGAGTCAGGGGTGGAAACACCATATATTTT CAWSGVRGGNTIYF
TRBJ1-4 TRBD1 TRBV7-9 - TGTGCCAGCAGCGCGCCTAGGGGGCAGGGTAATGAAAAACTGTTTTTT CASSAPRGQGNEKLFF
TRBJ1-2 TRBD1 TRBV15 once TGTGCCACCAGCCCGGGACAGGGGCGAGGCTACACCTTC CATSPGQGRGYTF